This TCR beta chain was sequenced in a study of blood T cell repertoires in COVID-19. About the study: PBMCs, B-cell-depleted T cells, or T cells provided the cDNA or gDNA that made up the material.

Using immunoSEQ multiplex PCR, the repertoire was profiled, and TCRdb retains in-frame clones only, with some absent. Among some 80,000 clones listed, more than 65% were seen once. This clone was detected once. The V and J ends lost 6 bases and 3 bases respectively, with 15 bases between them. The CDR3 has 15 amino acids. Germline assignment: CDR1 MNHNY and CDR2 SVGAGI (reference sequence). The rearrangement uses TRBV6-6 and TRBJ2-1; TRBD2 is a possible D gene (5 bases). The sample was peripheral blood. The sequence came from a woman older than 75 with active or convalescent COVID-19. For the CDR3, the DNA is TGTGCCAGCAGGCCCAGTTCGGGGATCTACAATGAGCAGTTCTTC. Translation gives CASRPSSGIYNEQFF.